Below are 30 T cell receptor beta chains sequenced from a single sample in a study of T cell responses to AZD1222 COVID-19 vaccine. This table comes from immunoSEQ multiplex PCR, and its TCRdb copy is limited to in-frame clones, with some not included. The sample records some 150,000 clones, roughly 91% being singletons. Here the sequenced sample was peripheral blood, taken on day 0 of AZD1222 vaccination. Every receptor here comes from an adult in good health.

The chain uses TRBV28 and TRBJ1-1, with 7 bases lining up with TRBD1. The ends lost 6 bases at V and 1 base at J; junction bases unmatched: 8. Germline V lookup: CDR1 MDHEN, CDR2 SYDVKM. This CDR3 contains 15 residues. The CDR3 spells CASSLQGFTNTEAFF. For the CDR3, the DNA is TGTGCCAGCAGCTTACAGGGGTTTACGAACACTGAAGCTTTCTTT.

The chain has TRBV15 and TRBJ2-3; TRBD1 might be the D (5 bases). The germline V gene encodes CDR1 LNHNV and CDR2 YYDKDF (reference sequence). The CDR3 consists of 15 residues. Trimming took off 1 base at V and 1 base at J, with 9 bases between the two ends. As DNA, the CDR3 is TGTGCCACCAGCAGAGGGTCCAGGGGCACAGATACGCAGTATTTT. Encoded protein: CATSRGSRGTDTQYF.

The chain couples TRBV30 to TRBJ1-2; the D is unclear. The V gene lost 1 base and the J gene lost 3 bases, with 9 bases spanning the gap. The CDR3 runs 13 residues. In germline, CDR1 is GTSNPN, CDR2 SVGIG (reference sequence). The CDR3 DNA sequence: TGTGCCTGGAGTGAGGTACGGGACTATGGCTACACCTTC. The encoded protein is CAWSEVRDYGYTF.

This clone occurred once. This sequence joins TRBV30 and TRBJ2-1, with TRBD2 matching over 7 bases. This CDR3 comprises 16 residues. The V gene's germline CDR1 is GTSNPN and CDR2 SVGIG (reference sequence). J gave up 7 bases and V 1 base, and 13 bases lay outside the gene matches. The DNA of the CDR3 is TGTGCCTGGAGTGGGGGTAGGCGGGAGAGGTTGAATGAGCAGTTCTTC. Protein sequence: CAWSGGRRERLNEQFF.

The genes are TRBV12-3 or TRBV12-4 and TRBJ2-1; TRBD2 matches at 9 bases. The CDR3 consists of 13 residues. The V gene end was trimmed by 4 bases and the J gene end by 7 bases; junction bases not matched to a gene: 2. The CDR3, as DNA: TGTGCCAGCAGTTCCACTAGCGGGAATGAGCAGTTCTTC. Amino acids: CASSSTSGNEQFF.

The chain uses TRBV19 and TRBJ2-3; the match to TRBD1 covers 9 bases. The J segment lost 0 bases and the V segment lost 5 bases, leaving 6 bases of the junction unmatched. Germline CDR1 is LNHDA and CDR2 is SQIVND (reference sequence). CDR3 size: 16 residues. CDR3 sequence (DNA): TGTGCCAGTAGTGACAGGGGGAAGACTAGCACAGATACGCAGTATTTT. It yields the protein CASSDRGKTSTDTQYF.

The rearrangement uses TRBV4-1 and TRBJ2-1; the match to TRBD2 covers 8 bases. The CDR3 is made up of 18 amino acids. Trimming cost V 4 bases and J 1 base; bases outside gene matches: 12. Per germline, CDR1 MGHRA and CDR2 YSYEKL. The CDR3 sequence: CASSLRRGGGGSYNEQFF. Written as DNA, the CDR3 is TGCGCCAGCAGCCTCCGAAGGGGTGGCGGGGGGTCCTACAATGAGCAGTTCTTC.

V and J are TRBV11-2 and TRBJ1-1, with D maybe TRBD1 (5 bases). The CDR3 has 15 residues. Germline lookup yields CDR1 SGHAT and CDR2 FQNNGV. V was cut by 4 bases and J by 0 bases, with 12 bases left in between. The CDR3: CASSYIRQLNTEAFF. The CDR3 DNA sequence: TGTGCCAGCAGCTACATCCGACAGCTGAACACTGAAGCTTTCTTT.

The chain links TRBV10-3 to TRBJ2-3; D is unresolved. The V gene lost 0 bases and the J gene lost 3 bases, with 4 bases spanning the gap. There are 13 residues in the CDR3. The germline V gene has CDR1 ENHRY and CDR2 SYGVKD. The CDR3 region has the DNA TGTGCCATCAGTGAGTCAGATACAGATACGCAGTATTTT. Its translation is CAISESDTDTQYF.

This clone was seen only once. The chain links TRBV4-1 to TRBJ1-3, with D tentatively TRBD1 (6 bases). V was clipped by 0 bases and J by 1 base, with 22 bases between them. Germline V gene sequence: CDR1 MGHRA, CDR2 YSYEKL. CDR3 length: 20 residues. The CDR3, as DNA: TGCGCCAGCAGCCAAGAAGGGGGAACGGCCAGCCGCCCTTCTGGAAACACCATATATTTT. Its translation is CASSQEGGTASRPSGNTIYF.

Only one count was recorded for this clone. Here the CDR3 DNA reads TGTGCCAGCAGCGTAGAGCCAGGAGATCAGCCCCAGCATTTT. Protein: CASSVEPGDQPQHF. V usage is TRBV9 and J usage is TRBJ1-5; D is unclear. CDR1 is SGDLS and CDR2 is YYNGEE in the germline V gene. The V gene lost 0 bases and the J gene lost 5 bases, with 9 bases spanning the gap. This CDR3 contains 14 residues.

The V call is TRBV19, the J call TRBJ1-4; TRBD1 agrees at 7 bases. The CDR3 has 15 residues. Germline loops: CDR1 LNHDA, CDR2 SQIVND (reference sequence). V shed 5 bases and J 2 bases; nucleotides not matched to a gene: 5. CDR3 DNA: TGTGCCAGTAGTCCCGACAGGGTGACTAATGAAAAACTGTTTTTT. Its protein product is CASSPDRVTNEKLFF.

The gene calls are TRBV30 and TRBJ2-2; possibly TRBD1 for D (6 bases). Per germline, CDR1 GTSNPN and CDR2 SVGIG (reference sequence). V was pared by 7 bases and J by 4 bases, with 16 bases between. The CDR3 consists of 14 residues. The CDR3: CASTRQERTGELFF. CDR3 coding DNA: TGTGCCTCTACAAGACAGGAACGCACCGGGGAGCTGTTTTTT.

V gene TRBV18 combines with J gene TRBJ2-5; D is ambiguous. The CDR3 consists of 15 residues. CDR1 and CDR2 from the germline V gene are KGHSH and LQKENI. With 2 bases removed from V and 1 base from J, the gap between germline ends came to 11 bases. CDR3 region: CASSPRAVSQETQYF. In nucleotides, the CDR3 is TGTGCCAGCTCACCAAGGGCAGTAAGCCAAGAGACCCAGTACTTC.

This clone was found a few times. The sample contains more than one DNA sequence encoding this CDR3. The chain recombines TRBV9 with TRBJ1-2; 9 nucleotides line up with TRBD1. The CDR3 has 15 amino acids. Germline CDR1 is SGDLS and CDR2 is YYNGEE. V lost 0 bases and J lost 1; bases outside the gene matches: 1. The CDR3 DNA sequence: TGTGCCAGCAGCGTAGAGGACAGGGGTAACTATGGCTACACCTTC. Amino acid sequence: CASSVEDRGNYGYTF.

The chain links TRBV10-1 to TRBJ2-1, with a possible D match to TRBD2 (5 bases). This CDR3 spans 11 amino acids. Germline CDR1 is WNHNN and CDR2 is SYGVQD (reference sequence). With 5 bases removed from V and 7 bases from J, the gap between germline ends came to 6 bases. This CDR3 is CASSRGNEQFF. CDR3 in DNA: TGCGCCAGCAGTCGGGGAAATGAGCAGTTCTTC.

The V call is TRBV18, the J call TRBJ2-6, with D perhaps TRBD2 (7 bases). Per germline, CDR1 KGHSH and CDR2 LQKENI. CDR3 length: 19 residues. V was trimmed by 2 bases and J by 0 bases, leaving 17 bases between them. The chain's CDR3 is CASSPFVAGRGSGANVLTF. DNA for the CDR3: TGTGCCAGCTCACCATTCGTAGCGGGCAGGGGCTCTGGGGCCAACGTCCTGACTTTC.

This clone was found a few times. The rearrangement joins TRBV27 to TRBJ1-1, with TRBD1 identical over 8 bases. CDR1 MNHEY and CDR2 SMNVEV come from the germline V gene (reference sequence). With V trimmed by 5 bases and J by 0 bases, 8 bases remained unmatched. The CDR3 totals 16 residues. The CDR3 reads CASSPWTGPMNTEAFF. CDR3 DNA sequence: TGTGCCAGCAGTCCCTGGACAGGGCCGATGAACACTGAAGCTTTCTTT.

V usage is TRBV4-2 and J usage is TRBJ1-2; no clear D. From germline, CDR1 is LGHNA and CDR2 YNFKEQ. This CDR3 has 13 amino acids. V was trimmed by 1 base and J by 4 bases, leaving 7 bases between them. Here the CDR3 DNA reads TGTGCCAGCAGCCAAGCCGGACGCTATGGCTACACCTTC. This translates into CASSQAGRYGYTF.

Comments on this clone: Distinct nucleotide sequences in the sample also encode this CDR3. This chain connects TRBV18 to TRBJ1-2; no reliable D call. Trimming stripped 3 bases from V and 8 bases from J, with 7 bases between. The CDR3 runs to 11 residues. The V gene's germline CDR1 is KGHSH and CDR2 LQKENI. The CDR3 nucleotides are TGTGCCAGCTCACCGGGTTCGGGCTACACCTTC. Translating gives CASSPGSGYTF.

This clone was picked up a small number of times. This chain uses TRBV24-1 with TRBJ2-3; possible D gene TRBD2, 5 bases. CDR1 KGHDR and CDR2 SFDVKD come from the germline V gene. V lost 3 bases and J 2 bases, leaving 11 bases between the germline ends. The CDR3 runs 15 residues. The CDR3 is CATSDGGQLTDTQYF. The CDR3 coding sequence is TGTGCCACCAGTGATGGCGGGCAGCTCACAGATACGCAGTATTTT.

V gene TRBV10-2 combines with J gene TRBJ1-2; D remains unclear. The CDR3 has 13 amino acids. V lost 4 bases, J lost 6 bases, and 12 bases lay in between. Germline CDR1 WSHSY, CDR2 SAAADI. The CDR3 is CASSGALVDGYTF. CDR3 nucleotides: TGCGCCAGCAGTGGAGCCCTCGTGGATGGCTACACCTTC.

This clone was picked up one time. The chain combines TRBV30 with TRBJ2-2; D gene uncertain. Germline V gene sequence: CDR1 GTSNPN, CDR2 SVGIG (reference sequence). CDR3 length: 14 residues. V lost 4 bases and J lost 9, with 18 bases in between. CDR3 amino acids: CAWNNIGPSRELFF. The CDR3 region has the DNA TGTGCCTGGAATAACATTGGACCCAGCAGGGAGCTGTTTTTT. Full variable domain (missing parts from reference TRBV30 and TRBJ2-2): SQTIHQWPATLVQPVGSPLSLECTVEGTSNPNLYWYRQAAGRGLQLLFYSVGIGQISSEVPQNLSASRPQDRQFILSSKKLLLSDSGFYLCAWNNIGPSRELFFGEGSRLTVL.

The chain uses TRBV18 and TRBJ1-3; 8 bases match TRBD1. This CDR3 has 17 residues. Losses at the gene ends were 3 bases for V and 0 bases for J; bases not matched to a gene: 7. Germline V gives CDR1 KGHSH, CDR2 LQKENI. CDR3 nucleotides: TGTGCCAGCTCACCTAAGGGACAGGCGAGCTCTGGAAACACCATATATTTT. This gives the protein CASSPKGQASSGNTIYF.

The chain links TRBV27 to TRBJ2-2; unclear D gene. The germline V gene has CDR1 MNHEY and CDR2 SMNVEV (reference sequence). CDR3 length: 16 amino acids. V was trimmed by 2 bases and J by 0 bases, leaving 10 bases between them. This CDR3 reads CASSLMRPTNTGELFF. CDR3 nucleotide sequence: TGTGCCAGCAGTTTAATGAGGCCTACGAACACCGGGGAGCTGTTTTTT.

The genes are TRBV18 and TRBJ1-2, with TRBD1 identical over 8 bases. The CDR3 extends over 15 amino acids. CDR1 KGHSH and CDR2 LQKENI come from the germline V gene. J lost 2 bases, V lost 3 bases, and 5 bases had no gene match. The CDR3 DNA sequence: TGTGCCAGCTCACCCTGGACAGGGAACAACTATGGCTACACCTTC. It specifies CASSPWTGNNYGYTF.

The chain uses TRBV2 and TRBJ1-5; 9 nucleotides match TRBD1. V was clipped by 4 bases and J by 5 bases; unmatched bases: 6. CDR1 and CDR2 from the germline V gene are SNHLY and FYNNEI. There are 15 residues in the CDR3. Written as DNA, the CDR3 is TGTGCCAGCAGTGGGCCGACAGGGGGGGATCAGCCCCAGCATTTT. Its translation is CASSGPTGGDQPQHF.

V usage is TRBV2 and J usage is TRBJ2-6; D could derive from TRBD1 or TRBD2 (5 bases each). The CDR3 spans 16 residues. V lost 4 bases to trimming and J lost 0 bases, with 10 bases between them. Looked up from germline, CDR1 is SNHLY and CDR2 is FYNNEI. The CDR3 is CASSAGTGSGANVLTF. The CDR3, as DNA: TGTGCCAGCAGTGCGGGGACCGGCTCTGGGGCCAACGTCCTGACTTTC.

This clone was seen only a few times. V and J are TRBV7-3 and TRBJ2-1, with 7 nucleotides matching TRBD1. This CDR3 has 15 residues. From germline, CDR1 is SGHTA and CDR2 FQGTGA. V shed 4 bases and J 9 bases; nucleotides not matched to a gene: 12. The CDR3 sequence: CASSSSETGHREQFF. CDR3 nucleotides: TGTGCCAGCAGCTCCTCCGAGACAGGGCATCGTGAGCAGTTCTTC. Complete variable domain (other parts from reference TRBV7-3 and TRBJ2-1): GAGVSQTPSNKVTEKGKYVELRCDPISGHTALYWYRQSLGQGPEFLIYFQGTGAADDSGLPNDRFFAVRPEGSVSTLKIQRTERGDSAVYLCASSSSETGHREQFFGPGTRLTVL.

The rearrangement joins TRBV6-1 to TRBJ2-1; no reliable D call. This CDR3 is 15 amino acids long. Germline V gene data show CDR1 as MNHNS and CDR2 as SASEGT. With 1 base removed from V and 0 bases from J, the gap between germline ends came to 7 bases. The CDR3 here is CASSEVAGSYNEQFF. CDR3 coding DNA: TGTGCCAGCAGTGAAGTGGCAGGCTCCTACAATGAGCAGTTCTTC.